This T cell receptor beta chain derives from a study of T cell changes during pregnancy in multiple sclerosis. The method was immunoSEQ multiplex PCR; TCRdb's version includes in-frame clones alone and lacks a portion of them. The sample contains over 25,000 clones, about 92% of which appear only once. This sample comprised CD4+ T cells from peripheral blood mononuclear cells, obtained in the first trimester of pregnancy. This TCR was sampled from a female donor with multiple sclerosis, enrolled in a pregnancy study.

CDR3 in DNA: TGCGCCAGCAGCCAAGTTCAACGCGTAGTTACTTATGGCTACACCTTC. It encodes CASSQVQRVVTYGYTF. The chain links TRBV4-1 to TRBJ1-2; D is unclear. The germline CDR1 and CDR2 sequences are MGHRA and YSYEKL. The CDR3 length is 16 residues. V lost 1 base, J lost 5 bases, and 17 bases lay in between.